This is a list of T cell receptor beta chains from one sample in a study of CD8+ T cells in alopecia areata. The method was immunoSEQ multiplex PCR; TCRdb's version includes in-frame clones alone and lacks a portion of them. The data hold roughly 150,000 clones, with 45% to 60% observed a single time. Sequencing used CD8+ T cells sorted from blood, obtained at week 4, from a patient treated with tofacitinib. The receptors were sampled from a human donor with alopecia areata. CDR3s include the opening cysteine and the closing phenylalanine or tryptophan. A D gene is named only where the DNA matches it firmly. Some rows have no size entry. The others give once, few or many, or a class for an expanded clone.

v_gene	abundance	j_gene	d_gene	CDR3nt	CDR3aa
TRBV15	few	TRBJ1-1	-	TGTGCCACCAGCAGAGATCGGGGTTACACTGAAGCTTTCTTT	CATSRDRGYTEAFF
TRBV27	-	TRBJ2-7	-	TGTGCCAGCAGTGTGGACGGGTCCTACGAGCAGTACTTC	CASSVDGSYEQYF
TRBV7-6	-	TRBJ2-2	TRBD1	TGTGCCAGCAGCTTAAGCTGGACAGGTCAGACCGGGGAGCTGTTTTTT	CASSLSWTGQTGELFF
TRBV5-4	-	TRBJ1-6	-	TGTGCCAGCAGCCAAGCAGAGGTCTCACCCCTCCACTTT	CASSQAEVSPLHF
TRBV30	few	TRBJ2-2	-	TGTGCCTGGAGCGGGGCCACCGGGGAGCTGTTTTTT	CAWSGATGELFF
TRBV10-3	-	TRBJ2-7	TRBD2	TGTGCCATCAGTACTACACTAGCGGGGACCGACTACGAGCAGTACTTC	CAISTTLAGTDYEQYF
TRBV27	-	TRBJ1-1	-	TGTGCCAGCAGTTTATCACAGGGCTACACTGAAGCTTTCTTT	CASSLSQGYTEAFF
TRBV5-1	-	TRBJ2-1	-	TGCGCCAGCAGCTTGATAACGGGAGCCTACAATGAGCAGTTCTTC	CASSLITGAYNEQFF
TRBV29-1	-	TRBJ2-7	TRBD1	TGCAGCGTTATCCGGGACAGGGGCACCTACGAGCAGTACTTC	CSVIRDRGTYEQYF
TRBV2	-	TRBJ2-3	-	TGTGCCAGCCTCTGGGGGGCCGGGGATACGCAGTATTTT	CASLWGAGDTQYF
TRBV4-1	-	TRBJ2-1	-	TGCGCCAGCAGCCAAACAGATCCCCCCTACAATGAGCAGTTCTTC	CASSQTDPPYNEQFF
TRBV5-4	-	TRBJ2-1	TRBD2	TGTGCCGCAAGGGGAGGGGTCGATGAGCAGTTCTTC	CAARGGVDEQFF
TRBV5-1	-	TRBJ2-7	-	TGCGCCAGCAGCTTGGAGGGGGTGGCACGCGAGCAGTACTTC	CASSLEGVAREQYF
TRBV5-1	-	TRBJ2-5	-	TGCGCCAGCAGCTTGGCGCGGGTACGACAAGAGACCCAGTACTTC	CASSLARVRQETQYF
TRBV13	-	TRBJ2-3	-	TGTGCCAGCAGCCTACCCTCGGGGGATACGCAGTATTTT	CASSLPSGDTQYF
TRBV19	-	TRBJ1-2	-	TGTGCCAGTAGTCGGGACGGAAACTATGGCTACACCTTC	CASSRDGNYGYTF
TRBV5-4	-	TRBJ2-7	TRBD1	TGTGCCAGCAGCTGGGACAGCTCCTACGAGCAGTACTTC	CASSWDSSYEQYF
TRBV19	few	TRBJ1-5	-	TGTGCCAGTAGTATCCGGGACACCAATCAGCCCCAGCATTTT	CASSIRDTNQPQHF
TRBV2	-	TRBJ2-1	-	TGTGCCAGCAGTGAACCCGAGGGGCCCTACAATGAGCAGTTCTTC	CASSEPEGPYNEQFF
TRBV30	-	TRBJ1-1	-	TGTGCCTGGAGTGTTAACCCGCCTGAAGCTTTCTTT	CAWSVNPPEAFF
TRBV4-1	once	TRBJ1-1	TRBD1	TGCGCCAGCAGAAGGGGGCCGGATCAGAACACTGAAGCTTTCTTT	CASRRGPDQNTEAFF
TRBV7-9	-	TRBJ2-5	-	TGTGCCAGCAGCCCGCCCCTCTTGGGGGAGACCCAGTACTTC	CASSPPLLGETQYF
TRBV2	-	TRBJ2-2	TRBD2	TGTGCCAGCAATTCTATTAGCGGGGGCGGAAACACCGGGGAGCTGTTTTTT	CASNSISGGGNTGELFF
TRBV7-8	few	TRBJ2-1	TRBD1	TGTGCCAGCAGCTCAGGACAGGGGCCCTACAATGAGCAGTTCTTC	CASSSGQGPYNEQFF
TRBV6-5	few	TRBJ2-3	-	TGTGCCAGCAGTTACCTTCGGGGCACAGATACGCAGTATTTT	CASSYLRGTDTQYF
TRBV11-2	-	TRBJ2-3	TRBD1	TGTGCCAGCAGCCGACAGGGGGTCGGCACAGATACGCAGTATTTT	CASSRQGVGTDTQYF
TRBV10-3	-	TRBJ2-1	-	TGTGCCATCAGTGAGGCAGGGGGGGTAGAGGAGCAGTTCTTC	CAISEAGGVEEQFF
TRBV4-1	-	TRBJ2-5	-	TGCGCCAGCAGCCAAGATCCCCGGAGCTCGGAGACCCAGTACTTC	CASSQDPRSSETQYF
TRBV25-1	-	TRBJ1-2	-	TGTGCCAGCAGTGAGGACAGTGGAGCCTATGGCTACACCTTC	CASSEDSGAYGYTF
TRBV10-3	-	TRBJ2-1	TRBD2	TGTGCCACCGAGGTGGGGACTAGCGGGTTCAATGAGCAGTTCTTC	CATEVGTSGFNEQFF